The present T cell receptor beta chain was sequenced within a study of early T cells in non-severe SARS-CoV-2 infection. Overall study results and limits: Missing private and CD4 specificities, VDJdb matching favored anti-spike CD8 responses.

This clonotype was seen a handful of times. Its antigen is not identified. CDR3 size: 16 residues. CDR1 is LGHDT and CDR2 is YNNKEL in the germline V gene (reference sequence). V shed 0 bases and J 5 bases; nucleotides not matched to a gene: 2. Attached unique molecular identifiers marked individual cDNA molecules. TCRdb re-analysed the 5' RACE reads in MiXCR, keeping a single row per CDR3 protein. The sample includes about 66,000 distinct CDR3 sequences, 9.1% of them seen just once. This receptor was identified in an adult who was a healthcare worker with PCR-confirmed SARS-CoV-2 infection or an uninfected control (not recorded which). Material: whole blood. This sequence joins TRBV3-1 and TRBJ2-1, with 12 bases aligning to TRBD2. CDR3: CASSQERTSGNNEQFF. CDR3 coding DNA: TGTGCCAGCAGCCAAGAGAGGACTAGCGGGAACAATGAGCAGTTCTTC.